The T cell receptor (beta chain) described here comes from a study of control samples from healthy donors and cancer patients. Profiling relied on immunoSEQ multiplex PCR, and the TCRdb table lists in-frame clones only, not all of them. Found here are about 170,000 clones, about 90% of them singletons; the top ten hold approximately 4.9%. The CDR3 runs to 13 residues. Germline V CDR1 and CDR2: SGHVS, FQNEAQ. V was clipped by 1 base and J by 2 bases, with 3 bases between them. The sequence was collected from a woman younger than 45 in good health. This rearrangement joins TRBV7-8 to TRBJ1-5; no definite D call. The sequenced material came from blood. CDR3 bases: TGTGCCAGCAGCTTAGATGGCAATCAGCCCCAGCATTTT. This sequence encodes CASSLDGNQPQHF. Using reference TRBV7-8 and TRBJ1-5 for the parts outside the CDR3, the full variable domain is GAGVSQSPRYKVAKRGQDVALRCDPISGHVSLFWYQQALGQGPEFLTYFQNEAQLDKSGLPSDRFFAERPEGSVSTLKIQRTQQEDSAVYLCASSLDGNQPQHFGDGTRLSIL.